This T cell receptor beta chain was obtained from a study of control samples from healthy donors and cancer patients. There are a few counts of this clone. In germline, CDR1 is SEHNR, CDR2 FQNEAQ (reference sequence). The CDR3 spans 15 residues. J was trimmed by 0 bases and V by 5 bases; bases with no gene match: 3. TCRdb's copy holds only in-frame clones and misses some; the assay was immunoSEQ multiplex PCR. The table shows about 150,000 clones, with 85% to 95% occurring only once. This receptor was taken from a man aged 45-65 years in good health. This rearrangement joins TRBV7-9 to TRBJ1-5; TRBD1 matches 8 bases. Sequencing was carried out using blood. The CDR3 region is CASSVGTGSNQPQHF. CDR3 bases: TGTGCCAGCAGCGTAGGGACAGGTAGCAATCAGCCCCAGCATTTT. The full variable domain, completed using reference TRBV7-9 and TRBJ1-5, is DTGVSQNPRHKITKRGQNVTFRCDPISEHNRLYWYRQTLGQGPEFLTYFQNEAQLEKSRLLSDRFSAERPKGSFSTLEIQRTEQGDSAMYLCASSVGTGSNQPQHFGDGTRLSIL.